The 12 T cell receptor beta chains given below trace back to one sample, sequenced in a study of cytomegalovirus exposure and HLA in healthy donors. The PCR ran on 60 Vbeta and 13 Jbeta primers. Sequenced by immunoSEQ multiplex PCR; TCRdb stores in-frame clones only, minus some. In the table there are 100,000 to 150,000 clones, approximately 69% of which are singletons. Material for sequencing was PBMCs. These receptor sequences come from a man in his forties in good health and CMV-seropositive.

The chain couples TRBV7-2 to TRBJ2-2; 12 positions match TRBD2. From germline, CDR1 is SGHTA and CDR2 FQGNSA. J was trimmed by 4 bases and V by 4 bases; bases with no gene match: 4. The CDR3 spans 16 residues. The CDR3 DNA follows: TGTGCCAGCAGCTCCCTAGCGGGAGGGGGCACCGGGGAGCTGTTTTTT. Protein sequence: CASSSLAGGGTGELFF.

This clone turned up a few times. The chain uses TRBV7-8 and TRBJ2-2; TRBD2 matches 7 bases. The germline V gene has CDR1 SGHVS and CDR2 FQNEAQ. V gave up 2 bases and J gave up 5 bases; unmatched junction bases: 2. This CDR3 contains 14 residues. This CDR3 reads CASSLLLATGELFF. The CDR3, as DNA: TGTGCCAGCAGCTTATTACTAGCGACCGGGGAGCTGTTTTTT.

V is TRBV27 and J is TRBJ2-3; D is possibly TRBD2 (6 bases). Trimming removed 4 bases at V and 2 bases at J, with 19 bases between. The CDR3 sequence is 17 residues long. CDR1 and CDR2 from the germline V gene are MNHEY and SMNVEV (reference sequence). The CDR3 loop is CASSSRAWTTHTDTQYF. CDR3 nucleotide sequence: TGTGCCAGCAGTTCCAGGGCATGGACTACCCACACAGATACGCAGTATTTT.

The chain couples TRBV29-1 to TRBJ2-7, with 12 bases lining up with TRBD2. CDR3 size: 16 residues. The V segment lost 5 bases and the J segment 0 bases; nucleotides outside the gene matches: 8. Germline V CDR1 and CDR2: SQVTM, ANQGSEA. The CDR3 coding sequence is TGCAGCGTTTCCGGGACTAGCGGGCTGAGCTCCTACGAGCAGTACTTC. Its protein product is CSVSGTSGLSSYEQYF.

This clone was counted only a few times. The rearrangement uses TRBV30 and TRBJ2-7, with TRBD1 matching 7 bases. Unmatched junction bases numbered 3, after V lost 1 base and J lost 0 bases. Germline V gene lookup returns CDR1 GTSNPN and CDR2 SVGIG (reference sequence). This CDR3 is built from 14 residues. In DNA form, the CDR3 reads TGTGCCTGGAGTGGAGGGACAGTCTCCTACGAGCAGTACTTC. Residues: CAWSGGTVSYEQYF. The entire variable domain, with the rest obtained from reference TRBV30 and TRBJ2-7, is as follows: SQTIHQWPATLVQPVGSPLSLECTVEGTSNPNLYWYRQAAGRGLQLLFYSVGIGQISSEVPQNLSASRPQDRQFILSSKKLLLSDSGFYLCAWSGGTVSYEQYFGPGTRLTVT.

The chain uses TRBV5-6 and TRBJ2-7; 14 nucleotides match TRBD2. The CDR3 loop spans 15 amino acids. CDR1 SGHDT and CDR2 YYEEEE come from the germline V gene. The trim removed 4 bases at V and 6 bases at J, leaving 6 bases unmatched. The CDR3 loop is CASSLLGLAGGEQYF. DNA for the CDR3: TGTGCCAGCAGCCTCCTAGGACTAGCGGGAGGCGAGCAGTACTTC.

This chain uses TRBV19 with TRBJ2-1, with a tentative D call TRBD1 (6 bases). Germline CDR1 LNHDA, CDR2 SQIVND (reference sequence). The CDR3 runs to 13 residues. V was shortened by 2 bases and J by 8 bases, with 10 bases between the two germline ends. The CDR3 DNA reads TGTGCCAGTAGTATAAGGGGGATCGATGAGCAGTTCTTC. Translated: CASSIRGIDEQFF.

CDR3 sequence: CSVDSGGMGTEAFF. The CDR3 coding sequence is TGCAGCGTTGATTCGGGGGGCATGGGCACTGAAGCTTTCTTT. The J gene is TRBJ1-1, the V gene TRBV29-1; perhaps TRBD1 as D (6 bases). The V gene lost 3 bases and the J gene lost 4 bases, with 15 bases spanning the gap. Germline values: CDR1 SQVTM, CDR2 ANQGSEA. The CDR3 covers 14 residues.

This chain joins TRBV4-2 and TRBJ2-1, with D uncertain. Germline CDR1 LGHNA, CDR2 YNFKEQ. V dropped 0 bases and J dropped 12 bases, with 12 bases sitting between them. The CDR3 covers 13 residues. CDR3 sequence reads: CASSQERHFGQFF. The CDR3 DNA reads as TGTGCCAGCAGCCAAGAAAGACACTTTGGGCAGTTCTTC.

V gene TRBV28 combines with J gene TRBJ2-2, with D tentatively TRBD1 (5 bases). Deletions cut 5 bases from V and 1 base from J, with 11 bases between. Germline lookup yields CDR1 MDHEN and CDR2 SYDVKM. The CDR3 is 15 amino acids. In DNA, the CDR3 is TGTGCCAGCAGTCCCTCGCAGGGGAACACCGGGGAGCTGTTTTTT. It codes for CASSPSQGNTGELFF. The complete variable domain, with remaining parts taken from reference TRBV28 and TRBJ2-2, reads DVKVTQSSRYLVKRTGEKVFLECVQDMDHENMFWYRQDPGLGLRLIYFSYDVKMKEKGDIPEGYSVSREKKERFSLILESASTNQTSMYLCASSPSQGNTGELFFGEGSRLTVL.

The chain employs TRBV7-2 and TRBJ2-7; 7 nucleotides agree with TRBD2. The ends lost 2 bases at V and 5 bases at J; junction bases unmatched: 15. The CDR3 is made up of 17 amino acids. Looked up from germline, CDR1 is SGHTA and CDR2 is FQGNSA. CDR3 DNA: TGTGCCAGCAGCTTACCGCCCCGGGCGGGAGAGGACCACGAGCAGTACTTC. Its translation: CASSLPPRAGEDHEQYF.

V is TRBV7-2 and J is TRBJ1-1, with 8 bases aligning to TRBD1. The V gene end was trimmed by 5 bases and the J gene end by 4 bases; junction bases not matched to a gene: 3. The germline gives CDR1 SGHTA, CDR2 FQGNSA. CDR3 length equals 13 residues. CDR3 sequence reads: CASSRTGTTEAFF. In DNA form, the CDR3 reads TGTGCCAGCAGCCGGACAGGGACCACTGAAGCTTTCTTT. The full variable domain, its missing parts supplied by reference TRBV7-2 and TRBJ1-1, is GAGVSQSPSNKVTEKGKDVELRCDPISGHTALYWYRQSLGQGLEFLIYFQGNSAPDKSGLPSDRFSAERTGGSVSTLTIQRTQQEDSAVYLCASSRTGTTEAFFGQGTRLTVV.